This is a list of T cell receptor beta chains from one sample in a study of CD8+CD57+ T cells in acquired aplastic anemia. Using its own MiXCR run on the reads, TCRdb lists one record per CDR3 protein. This table holds about 160,000 distinct CDR3 sequences, 40% to 55% found once. Material: sorted CD4+, CD8+, or CD8+CD57+ T cells (not recorded which) from PBMCs. The source is a human donor with aplastic anemia. Each CDR3 is given with its conserved first and last residue. D genes are given only for firm matches. Size is omitted from some rows. Given values are once, few, many or a class for expanded clones.

>NA|TRBV4-2|many|TRBJ1-3
CASSQESDQNTIYF
TGTGCCAGCAGCCAAGAGTCGGACCAGAACACCATATATTTT
>NA|TRBV18|few|TRBJ1-5
CASSPQQGVGNQPQHF
TGTGCCAGCTCACCACAACAGGGTGTAGGCAATCAGCCCCAGCATTTT
>NA|TRBV6-5|NA|TRBJ1-5
CASSYAYSNQPQHF
TGTGCCAGCAGTTACGCCTATAGCAATCAGCCCCAGCATTTT
>NA|TRBV29-1|few|TRBJ2-7
CSVEVRGEQYF
TGCAGCGTTGAAGTCAGAGGCGAGCAGTACTTC
>NA|TRBV3-1|NA|TRBJ1-6
CASSHPSGHSPLHF
TGTGCCAGCAGCCATCCTAGCGGGCATTCACCCCTCCACTTT
>NA|TRBV7-9|NA|TRBJ1-2
CASSLQGQVGYTF
TGTGCCAGCAGCTTACAGGGGCAGGTTGGCTACACCTTC
>NA|TRBV20-1|NA|TRBJ2-5
CSARGPLGTQYF
TGCAGTGCTAGAGGGCCGCTAGGGACCCAGTACTTC
>NA|TRBV11-3|many|TRBJ1-1
CASRISSGTEAFF
TGTGCCAGCAGAATATCCTCAGGCACTGAAGCTTTCTTT
>TRBD1|TRBV20-1|many|TRBJ1-1
CSARFDRGVETEAFF
TGCAGTGCTAGATTCGACAGGGGAGTGGAGACTGAAGCTTTCTTT
>TRBD1|TRBV25-1|few|TRBJ1-6
CASSQTGVHNSPLHF
TGTGCCAGCAGTCAAACAGGGGTCCATAATTCACCCCTCCACTTT
>NA|TRBV2|few|TRBJ1-6
CASSVNRVNSPLHF
TGTGCCAGCAGTGTAAACAGGGTTAATTCACCCCTCCACTTT
>NA|TRBV7-9|NA|TRBJ1-1
CASSLGGGDAFF
TGTGCCAGCAGCTTAGGGGGGGGAGATGCTTTCTTT
>TRBD2|TRBV20-1|NA|TRBJ2-1
CSAIPSGRGNEQFF
TGCAGTGCGATACCTAGCGGGAGAGGCAATGAGCAGTTCTTC
>TRBD1|TRBV4-2|many|TRBJ2-7
CASSQDWDSEQYF
TGTGCCAGCAGCCAAGATTGGGACAGCGAGCAGTACTTC
>TRBD2|TRBV24-1|NA|TRBJ2-1
CATSDRTSGADEQFF
TGTGCCACCAGTGACCGGACTAGCGGGGCCGATGAGCAGTTCTTC
>NA|TRBV7-9|NA|TRBJ2-2
CASSPPRGPF
TGTGCCAGCAGCCCTCCCCGGGGGCCTTTT
>NA|TRBV10-3|NA|TRBJ1-1
CAISLNPNTEAFF
TGTGCCATCAGCCTGAACCCGAACACTGAAGCTTTCTTT